These 11 T cell receptor beta chains were sequenced from one sample in a study of OX40 agonist ivuxolimab in advanced cancers. TCRdb keeps only in-frame clones here, not all; method: immunoSEQ multiplex PCR. The sample consists of about 46,000 clones, around 80% of them appearing once. The material was CD4+ or CD8+ T cells sorted from blood, obtained in a trial of the OX40 agonist ivuxolimab. These receptors came from an adult with an advanced solid tumor such as melanoma, head and neck, liver or kidney cancer.

This clone appeared once. DNA of the CDR3: TGTGCCACCAGCAGTTCAGGGGGGTTCACTGAAGCTTTCTTT. Translating it yields CATSSSGGFTEAFF. This chain links TRBV15 with TRBJ1-1; TRBD1 agrees at 7 bases. Germline V CDR1 and CDR2: LNHNV, YYDKDF (reference sequence). This CDR3 is 14 amino acids long. V shed 3 bases and J 4 bases; nucleotides not matched to a gene: 5.

This chain joins TRBV6-1 and TRBJ2-7; 10 nucleotides match TRBD2. V was clipped by 4 bases and J by 4 bases; unmatched bases: 1. Germline assignment: CDR1 MNHNS and CDR2 SASEGT. The CDR3 has 13 amino acids. CDR3 loop: CASSGTSGYEQYF. The CDR3 nucleotides are TGTGCCAGCAGTGGGACTAGCGGTTACGAGCAGTACTTC.

The genes are TRBV7-9 and TRBJ1-3, with no clear D. This CDR3 comprises 13 residues. Between the trimmed V and J ends, which lost 3 bases and 4 bases, there was a span of 7 bases. The germline V gene has CDR1 SEHNR and CDR2 FQNEAQ (reference sequence). CDR3 sequence: CASSLGSGNTIYF. The CDR3 DNA reads TGTGCCAGCAGCTTGGGTTCCGGAAACACCATATATTTT.

The chain couples TRBV27 to TRBJ1-5; perhaps TRBD1 as D (5 bases). Looked up from germline, CDR1 is MNHEY and CDR2 is SMNVEV (reference sequence). V was cut by 5 bases and J by 0 bases, with 14 bases left in between. The CDR3 has 16 residues. CDR3 protein: CASSLRGGSSNQPQHF. DNA for the CDR3: TGTGCCAGCAGTCTCCGGGGGGGAAGTAGCAATCAGCCCCAGCATTTT.

The chain employs TRBV6-5 and TRBJ1-5; D remains ambiguous. There are 13 residues in the CDR3. With 5 bases removed from V and 14 bases from J, the gap between germline ends came to 19 bases. CDR1 MNHEY and CDR2 SVGAGI come from the germline V gene. CDR3 loop: CASSQLPEGYKHF. The CDR3 DNA sequence: TGTGCCAGCAGTCAGCTCCCCGAAGGATATAAGCATTTT.

The chain has TRBV30 and TRBJ2-7, with 8 bases fitting TRBD2. CDR1 is GTSNPN and CDR2 is SVGIG in the germline V gene (reference sequence). The CDR3 has 16 residues. Trimming removed 4 bases from V and 5 bases from J; junction bases left unmatched: 16. The CDR3, as DNA: TGTGCCTGGACCCCGGGGGGGAGGACAGCGATCGACGAGCAGTACTTC. Encoded protein: CAWTPGGRTAIDEQYF.

The chain links TRBV9 to TRBJ2-1, with 10 bases aligning to TRBD1. The CDR3 has 16 residues. CDR1 SGDLS and CDR2 YYNGEE come from the germline V gene. J was trimmed by 7 bases and V by 3 bases; bases with no gene match: 10. The CDR3: CASSGFMDRGKNEQFF. The CDR3, as DNA: TGTGCCAGCAGCGGATTCATGGACAGGGGGAAAAATGAGCAGTTCTTC.

V is TRBV5-6 and J is TRBJ2-3; 9 bases line up with TRBD2. Germline CDR1 is SGHDT and CDR2 is YYEEEE. This CDR3 region has 19 residues. The V gene end was trimmed by 0 bases and the J gene end by 1 base; junction bases not matched to a gene: 12. The chain's CDR3 is CASSLGSWGSGSRTDTQYF. The CDR3 region has the DNA TGTGCCAGCAGCTTGGGGAGCTGGGGTAGCGGGAGCCGCACAGATACGCAGTATTTT.

Judged by abundance, this clone is medium-sized. The chain is built from TRBV9 and TRBJ1-1; D might be TRBD1 (5 bases). Germline CDR1 SGDLS, CDR2 YYNGEE. The CDR3 has 13 amino acids. V shed 4 bases and J shed 4 bases, with 11 bases lying between them. CDR3 bases: TGTGCCAGCAGCCGGGGGGATGGCACTGAAGCTTTCTTT. It specifies CASSRGDGTEAFF. Combining the CDR3 with reference TRBV9 and TRBJ1-1 gives the whole variable domain DSGVTQTPKHLITATGQRVTLRCSPRSGDLSVYWYQQSLDQGLQFLIQYYNGEERAKGNILERFSAQQFPDLHSELNLSSLELGDSALYFCASSRGDGTEAFFGQGTRLTVV.

The rearrangement links TRBV20-1 to TRBJ1-1; D is uncertain. The germline CDR1 and CDR2 sequences are DFQATT and SNEGSKA (reference sequence). The CDR3 is 11 residues long. Trimming removed 0 bases at V and 11 bases at J, with 10 bases between. CDR3 sequence reads: CSARDTSYAFF. CDR3 DNA: TGCAGTGCTAGAGATACCTCCTATGCTTTCTTT.

This clone has ten or more counts. This rearrangement joins TRBV29-1 to TRBJ2-7; 10 bases agree with TRBD2. Germline CDR1 is SQVTM and CDR2 is ANQGSEA. V lost 7 bases, J lost 0 bases, and 3 bases stayed unmatched. The CDR3 sequence is 13 residues long. The chain's CDR3 is CSGLAGHSYEQYF. DNA for the CDR3: TGCAGCGGACTAGCGGGCCACTCCTACGAGCAGTACTTC.